These 9 T cell receptor beta chains came from one sample sequenced in a study of blood T cell repertoires in COVID-19. Only in-frame clones appear in the TCRdb table, and some are missing; sequencing was by immunoSEQ multiplex PCR. The sample carries 180,000 or so clones, roughly 88% recorded once. The source material was PBMCs or T cells enriched from blood (not recorded which). The receptors stem from a woman in her fifties or sixties who had recovered from COVID-19.

The rearrangement links TRBV6-2 or TRBV6-3 to TRBJ2-7; tentatively, D is TRBD1 (6 bases). Trimming removed 6 bases at V and 12 bases at J, with 15 bases between. The length of the CDR3 is 11 residues. Germline V gene data show CDR1 as MNHEY and CDR2 as SVGEGT. CDR3 sequence (DNA): TGTGCCAGCAGCCAAGGACAGTCCCGGTACTTC. Encoded protein: CASSQGQSRYF.

The genes are TRBV2 and TRBJ2-7; 9 nucleotides agree with TRBD1. This CDR3 has 15 residues. With 5 bases clipped from V and 0 bases from J, the junction kept 5 bases outside the gene matches. CDR1 is SNHLY and CDR2 is FYNNEI in the germline V gene. The CDR3 reads CASSYDRGFSYEQYF. CDR3 sequence (DNA): TGTGCCAGCAGTTACGACAGGGGGTTCTCCTACGAGCAGTACTTC.

This clone was recorded many times. The chain uses TRBV5-1 and TRBJ1-1, with D tentatively TRBD1 (5 bases). The CDR3 sequence is 14 residues long. Trimming took off 0 bases at V and 4 bases at J, with 10 bases between the two ends. The germline gives CDR1 SGHRS, CDR2 YFSETQ. CDR3 amino acids: CASSLAGGGTEAFF. In nucleotides, the CDR3 is TGCGCCAGCAGCTTGGCGGGGGGAGGCACTGAAGCTTTCTTT.

This clone came up a few times. This chain connects TRBV2 to TRBJ1-2; D is uncertain. Germline loops: CDR1 SNHLY, CDR2 FYNNEI. The V end was cut by 6 bases, the J end by 8 bases, with 10 bases between. The CDR3 has 11 residues. The DNA of the CDR3 is TGTGCCAGCAGCCCTCGGTTGGGCTACACCTTC. As protein: CASSPRLGYTF.

The gene calls are TRBV19 and TRBJ2-5; maybe TRBD2 (6 bases). From germline, CDR1 is LNHDA and CDR2 SQIVND (reference sequence). CDR3 length: 16 residues. The ends were cut back, 4 bases at V and 2 bases at J, with 17 bases in the middle. DNA of the CDR3: TGTGCCAGTAGTAGCCCGAGTTCGCGGGAACAAGAGACCCAGTACTTC. Its translation is CASSSPSSREQETQYF.

Worth noting for this clone: Germline and junction disagree at one end, which may indicate a read error. This chain uses TRBV10-1 with TRBJ2-3; 9 nucleotides line up with TRBD2. Germline V gene data show CDR1 as WNHNN and CDR2 as SYGVQD (reference sequence). CDR3 length equals 14 residues. CDR3 nucleotides: TGCGCCAGCAGTGAGGGGACTAGCAGAGATACGCAGTATTTT. Amino acid sequence: CASSEGTSRDTQYF.

Only a few counts were recorded for this clone. This rearrangement joins TRBV5-1 to TRBJ1-2; D unresolved. Germline V CDR1 and CDR2: SGHRS, YFSETQ. V was trimmed by 4 bases and J by 2 bases, leaving 12 bases between them. This CDR3 spans 14 amino acids. CDR3 protein: CASSPTSGNYGYTF. CDR3 nucleotide sequence: TGCGCCAGCAGCCCGACCTCGGGGAACTATGGCTACACCTTC.

The CDR3 region is CASWGTVMNTEAFF. DNA for the CDR3: TGTGCCAGCTGGGGGACAGTCATGAACACTGAAGCTTTCTTT. This chain uses TRBV27 with TRBJ1-1; 7 nucleotides line up with TRBD1. V gave up 8 bases and J gave up 0 bases; unmatched junction bases: 6. CDR1 is MNHEY and CDR2 is SMNVEV in the germline V gene (reference sequence). The CDR3 has 14 residues.

The chain combines TRBV5-4 with TRBJ2-3; 8 bases are shared with TRBD2. V shed 0 bases, J shed 3 bases, and the junction held 3 bases outside the gene matches. Germline V gene sequence: CDR1 SGHNT, CDR2 YYREEE (reference sequence). There are 15 residues in the CDR3. CDR3 coding DNA: TGTGCCAGCAGCTTGGTACTAGCGGCTACAGATACGCAGTATTTT. This codes for CASSLVLAATDTQYF.